This TCR beta chain is drawn from a study of Graves' ophthalmopathy and Graves' hyperthyroidism. The trim removed 0 bases at V and 4 bases at J, leaving 8 bases unmatched. The CDR3 has 17 amino acids. Germline CDR1 and CDR2: LGHNA and YNFKEQ. From RNA, the CDR3 regions of TCR beta chains were amplified and sequenced. RT-PCR with HTBI primers came first, then second-round multiplex PCR. TCRdb fed the multiplex PCR reads into MiXCR, producing one record per CDR3 protein. Seen here are fewer than 650,000 distinct CDR3 sequences, approximately 21% observed once, and the top ten hold approximately 7%. Stable hyperthyroidism was defined by absence of ophthalmopathy within 18 months of follow-up. The hyperthyroidism patients, aged 18 to 65, had been newly diagnosed, with under 2 months' duration. Enrollment excluded any patients with other autoimmune diseases, uncontrolled infections, pregnancy or lactation. The diagnostic workup employed clinical symptoms, serum thyroxine, TRAb, thyroid ultrasound and orbital computed tomography.

The source material was peripheral blood. V usage is TRBV4-2 and J usage is TRBJ1-2; 10 bases fit TRBD1. The sequence derives from a woman younger than 30 with stable Graves' hyperthyroidism. Some clones in this sample may be carry-over from other donors' samples. The CDR3 sequence is CASSQDLGDRGGYGYTF. As DNA, the CDR3 is TGTGCCAGCAGCCAAGATTTGGGGGACAGGGGCGGCTATGGCTACACCTTC.